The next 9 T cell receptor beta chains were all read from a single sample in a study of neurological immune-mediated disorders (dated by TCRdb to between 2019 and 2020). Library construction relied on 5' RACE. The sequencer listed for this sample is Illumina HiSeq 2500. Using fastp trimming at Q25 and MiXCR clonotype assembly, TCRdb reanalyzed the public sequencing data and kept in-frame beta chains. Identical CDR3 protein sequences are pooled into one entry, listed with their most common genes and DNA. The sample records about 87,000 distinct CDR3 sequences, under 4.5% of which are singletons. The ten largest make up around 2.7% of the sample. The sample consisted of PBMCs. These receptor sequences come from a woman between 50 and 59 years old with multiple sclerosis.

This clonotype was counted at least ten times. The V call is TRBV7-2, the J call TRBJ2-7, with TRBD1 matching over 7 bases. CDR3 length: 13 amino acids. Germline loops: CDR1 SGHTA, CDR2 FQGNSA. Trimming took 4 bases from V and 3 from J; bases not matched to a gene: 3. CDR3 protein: CASSWTGNYEQYF. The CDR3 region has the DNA TGTGCCAGCAGCTGGACAGGTAACTACGAGCAGTACTTC.

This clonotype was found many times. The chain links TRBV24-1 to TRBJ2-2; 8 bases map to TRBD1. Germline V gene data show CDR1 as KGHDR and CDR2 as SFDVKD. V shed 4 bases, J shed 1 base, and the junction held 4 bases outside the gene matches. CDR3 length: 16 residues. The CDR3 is CATSDSTGVNTGELFF. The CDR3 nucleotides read TGTGCCACCAGTGACTCGACAGGGGTGAACACCGGGGAGCTGTTTTTT.

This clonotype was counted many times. CDR3 region: CASSPWFGAGGQETQYF. The CDR3 nucleotides are TGTGCCAGCAGCCCATGGTTCGGGGCAGGGGGCCAAGAGACCCAGTACTTC. The gene calls are TRBV7-9 and TRBJ2-5; the match to TRBD1 covers 7 bases. CDR1 is SEHNR, CDR2 FQNEAQ, per germline (reference sequence). The CDR3 runs to 17 residues. Unmatched junction bases numbered 13, after V lost 5 bases and J lost 1 base.

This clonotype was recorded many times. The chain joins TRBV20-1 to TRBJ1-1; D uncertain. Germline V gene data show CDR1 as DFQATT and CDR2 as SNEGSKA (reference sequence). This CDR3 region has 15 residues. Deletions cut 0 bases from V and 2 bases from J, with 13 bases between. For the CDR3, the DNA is TGCAGTGCTAGAGATATAAAGAAATCTAACACTGAAGCTTTCTTT. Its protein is CSARDIKKSNTEAFF.

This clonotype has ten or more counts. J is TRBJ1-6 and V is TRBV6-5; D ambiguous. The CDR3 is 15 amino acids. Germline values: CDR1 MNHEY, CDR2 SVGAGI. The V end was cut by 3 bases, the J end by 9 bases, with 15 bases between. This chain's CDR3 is CASSYFDPRSSPLHF. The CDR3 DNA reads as TGTGCCAGCAGTTATTTCGACCCCCGAAGTTCACCCCTCCACTTT.

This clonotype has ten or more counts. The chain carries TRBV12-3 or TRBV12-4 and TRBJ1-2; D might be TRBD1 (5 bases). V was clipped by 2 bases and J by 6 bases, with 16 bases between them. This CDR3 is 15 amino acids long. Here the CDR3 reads CASSLSGTPTHGYTF. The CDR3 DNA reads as TGTGCCAGCAGTTTAAGCGGGACGCCTACCCATGGCTACACCTTC.

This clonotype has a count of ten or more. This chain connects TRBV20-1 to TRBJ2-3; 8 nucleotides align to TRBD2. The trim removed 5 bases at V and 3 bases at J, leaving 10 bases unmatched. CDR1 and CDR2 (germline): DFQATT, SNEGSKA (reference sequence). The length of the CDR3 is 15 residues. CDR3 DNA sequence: TGCAGTGCTTCGTCGTCGCGGGAGGTAACAGATACGCAGTATTTT. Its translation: CSASSSREVTDTQYF.

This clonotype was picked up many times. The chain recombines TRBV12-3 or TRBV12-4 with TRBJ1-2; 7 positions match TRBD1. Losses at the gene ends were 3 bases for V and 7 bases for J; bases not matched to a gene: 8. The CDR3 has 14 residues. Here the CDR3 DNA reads TGTGCCAGCAGTTTGGTTGGCAGGGGGACTGGCTACACCTTC. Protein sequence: CASSLVGRGTGYTF.

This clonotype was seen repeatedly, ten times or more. DNA of the CDR3: TGTGCCAGCAGCGGGGTTGGTTTTGATACGCAGTATTTT. Translation gives CASSGVGFDTQYF. The J gene is TRBJ2-3, the V gene TRBV9; D unresolved. V was clipped by 3 bases and J by 6 bases, with 11 bases between them. The CDR3 has 13 residues. Germline V gives CDR1 SGDLS, CDR2 YYNGEE.